The 30 T cell receptor beta chains presented below share a single source sample, sequenced in a study of blood T cell repertoires in COVID-19. Sequencing used immunoSEQ multiplex PCR; TCRdb keeps in-frame clones, though not all of them. The sample gives about 270,000 clones, around nine tenths of which show up once; around 1.5% is in the top ten. The sequencing sample was made of peripheral blood. Receptors originate from an older woman who had recovered from COVID-19.

This CDR3 reads CASSMGQGTDTQYF. The CDR3 bases are TGTGCCAGTAGTATGGGACAGGGGACGGATACGCAGTATTTT. This rearrangement joins TRBV19 to TRBJ2-3, with 10 bases aligning to TRBD1. This CDR3 comprises 14 residues. From germline, CDR1 is LNHDA and CDR2 SQIVND (reference sequence). V dropped 3 bases and J dropped 6; count of bases not matched to a gene: 3.

The V call is TRBV3-1 (or the pseudogene TRBV3-2), the J call TRBJ1-4; D not certain. Germline lookup yields CDR1 LGHDT and CDR2 YNNKEL (reference sequence). CDR3 size: 12 residues. V gave up 4 bases and J gave up 8 bases, with 8 bases separating them. The CDR3 is CASSPLREKLFF. DNA for the CDR3: TGTGCCAGCAGCCCTCTTCGGGAAAAACTGTTTTTT.

The chain carries TRBV3-1 (or the pseudogene TRBV3-2) and TRBJ2-3; 7 nucleotides align to TRBD1. V lost 6 bases and J lost 4; bases outside the gene matches: 4. This CDR3 has 13 residues. Germline-derived CDR1 and CDR2 are LGHDT and YNNKEL (reference sequence). CDR3 in amino acids: CASRGRGPDTQYF. CDR3 bases: TGTGCCAGCAGGGGAAGGGGGCCAGATACGCAGTATTTT.

The chain has TRBV6-5 and TRBJ1-2; 9 nucleotides match TRBD1. CDR3 length equals 15 residues. Unmatched junction bases numbered 11, after V lost 4 bases and J lost 8 bases. From germline, CDR1 is MNHEY and CDR2 SVGAGI. CDR3: CASSSPYGDREGYTF. CDR3 bases: TGTGCCAGCAGTTCCCCATATGGGGACAGGGAAGGCTACACCTTC.

The V and J genes are TRBV18 and TRBJ1-1; TRBD1 is a possible D gene (6 bases). Germline V lookup: CDR1 KGHSH, CDR2 LQKENI. The V gene lost 6 bases and the J gene lost 8 bases, with 13 bases spanning the gap. The CDR3 runs 12 residues. DNA of the CDR3: TGTGCCAGCTCCCCTGGACAGAGGGAAGCTTTCTTT. Residues: CASSPGQREAFF.

The chain employs TRBV7-9 and TRBJ1-5; the match to TRBD1 covers 9 bases. Germline V gene data show CDR1 as SEHNR and CDR2 as FQNEAQ (reference sequence). V lost 5 bases and J lost 8; bases outside the gene matches: 10. The CDR3 has 15 residues. The CDR3 is CASSPSGTGREPQHF. In DNA form, the CDR3 reads TGTGCCAGCAGCCCCTCGGGGACAGGGAGGGAGCCCCAGCATTTT.

The chain employs TRBV7-2 and TRBJ1-1, with 12 nucleotides matching TRBD1. J gave up 7 bases and V 0 bases, and 3 bases lay outside the gene matches. Looked up from germline, CDR1 is SGHTA and CDR2 is FQGNSA. The CDR3 spans 15 residues. The DNA of the CDR3 is TGTGCCAGCAGCTTAGCGGGGACAGGGGGCTATGAAGCTTTCTTT. Protein product: CASSLAGTGGYEAFF.

The genes are TRBV2 and TRBJ2-7; 8 bases agree with TRBD2. This CDR3 comprises 14 residues. The germline gives CDR1 SNHLY, CDR2 FYNNEI. Losses at the gene ends were 4 bases for V and 4 bases for J; bases not matched to a gene: 6. The CDR3 region has the DNA TGTGCCAGCAGTGTTTTGCGGGGGGTGTACGAGCAGTACTTC. Translated: CASSVLRGVYEQYF. The full variable domain, with the rest looked up from reference TRBV2 and TRBJ2-7, is EPEVTQTPSHQVTQMGQEVILRCVPISNHLYFYWYRQILGQKVEFLVSFYNNEISEKSEIFDDQFSVERPDGSNFTLKIRSTKLEDSAMYFCASSVLRGVYEQYFGPGTRLTVT.

CDR3 in DNA: TGTGCCAGTATGGACATCACTGAAGCTTTCTTT. This sequence encodes CASMDITEAFF. The rearrangement links TRBV19 to TRBJ1-1; a possible D gene is TRBD1 (5 bases). Germline CDR1 LNHDA, CDR2 SQIVND (reference sequence). The CDR3 extends over 11 amino acids. Deletions cut 7 bases from V and 4 bases from J, with 7 bases between.

The J gene is TRBJ2-7, the V gene TRBV6-2 or TRBV6-3, with 9 bases that match TRBD2. V lost 2 bases to trimming and J lost 4 bases; unmatched junction nucleotides: 12. CDR1 is MNHEY, CDR2 SVGEGT, per germline. This CDR3 contains 17 residues. This CDR3 is CASSYPSGGSLTYEQYF. DNA of the CDR3: TGTGCCAGCAGTTACCCGAGCGGGGGGTCACTCACTTACGAGCAGTACTTC.

The chain links TRBV19 to TRBJ1-2, with TRBD1 matching 8 bases. The CDR3 totals 13 residues. V gave up 7 bases and J gave up 5 bases; unmatched junction bases: 6. Per germline, CDR1 LNHDA and CDR2 SQIVND (reference sequence). The CDR3 reads CASTRDRGYGYTF. Written as DNA, the CDR3 is TGTGCCAGTACCCGAGACAGGGGTTATGGCTACACCTTC.

The chain links TRBV3-1 (or the pseudogene TRBV3-2) to TRBJ1-2; the D gene is possibly TRBD1 (5 bases). Looked up from germline, CDR1 is LGHDT and CDR2 is YNNKEL (reference sequence). Deletions cut 5 bases from V and 8 bases from J, with 12 bases between. The CDR3 is 12 amino acids. CDR3 DNA: TGTGCCAGCAGCGAACCAGGGCTCGGCTACACCTTC. This encodes CASSEPGLGYTF.

The V gene is TRBV28, the J gene TRBJ1-2; 7 bases are shared with TRBD1. Germline V gives CDR1 MDHEN, CDR2 SYDVKM. V lost 4 bases to trimming and J lost 4 bases; unmatched junction nucleotides: 18. This CDR3 is 18 amino acids long. Written as DNA, the CDR3 is TGTGCCAGCAGTTCCCAGTGGGGGGCAGGGGGGTCTGGCTATGGCTACACCTTC. It encodes CASSSQWGAGGSGYGYTF.

This clone appeared a single time. J is TRBJ2-3 and V is TRBV5-4; 14 bases align to TRBD2. With 4 bases clipped from V and 2 bases from J, the junction kept 9 bases outside the gene matches. This CDR3 has 18 residues. The germline gives CDR1 SGHNT, CDR2 YYREEE (reference sequence). This CDR3 is CASSDGLAGGLTTDTQYF. DNA for the CDR3: TGTGCCAGCAGCGACGGACTAGCGGGGGGCCTAACCACAGATACGCAGTATTTT.

The gene calls are TRBV12-3 or TRBV12-4 and TRBJ1-2, with a possible D match to TRBD1 (5 bases). The CDR3 extends over 11 amino acids. The V and J ends lost 7 bases and 4 bases respectively, with 7 bases between them. CDR3 sequence: CASTDSYGYTF. The CDR3 DNA follows: TGTGCCAGCACCGACAGCTATGGCTACACCTTC.

The CDR3 spells CASGQGDRQPQHF. For the CDR3, the DNA is TGTGCCAGCGGACAGGGGGATAGGCAGCCCCAGCATTTT. V usage is TRBV7-6 and J usage is TRBJ1-5; 10 bases align to TRBD1. V trimming: 8 bases; J trimming: 7 bases; junction bases outside the gene matches: 5. CDR1 and CDR2 from the germline V gene are SGHVS and FNYEAQ. The CDR3 sequence is 13 residues long.

The chain has TRBV28 and TRBJ2-1; 10 bases align to TRBD1. This CDR3 region has 14 residues. V gave up 8 bases and J gave up 10 bases; unmatched junction bases: 11. From germline, CDR1 is MDHEN and CDR2 SYDVKM. CDR3 residues: CASLTGTGEREQFF. The CDR3 coding sequence is TGTGCCAGCCTTACCGGGACAGGGGAGCGCGAGCAGTTCTTC. The full variable domain, rest sourced from reference TRBV28 and TRBJ2-1, is DVKVTQSSRYLVKRTGEKVFLECVQDMDHENMFWYRQDPGLGLRLIYFSYDVKMKEKGDIPEGYSVSREKKERFSLILESASTNQTSMYLCASLTGTGEREQFFGPGTRLTVL.

This clone was recorded only once. This chain uses TRBV10-3 with TRBJ1-2; D is unclear. The CDR3 runs to 13 residues. Germline V gene data show CDR1 as ENHRY and CDR2 as SYGVKD. The V end was cut by 5 bases, the J end by 7 bases, with 14 bases between. As DNA, the CDR3 is TGTGCCATCAGTCCCCGGGGAGTCGCTGGCTACACCTTC. Its protein is CAISPRGVAGYTF.

The gene calls are TRBV19 and TRBJ2-7, with D possibly being TRBD1 (5 bases). There are 16 residues in the CDR3. V was cut by 5 bases and J by 0 bases, with 17 bases left in between. CDR1 LNHDA and CDR2 SQIVND come from the germline V gene (reference sequence). The CDR3 bases are TGTGCCAGTAGTGGACAACGGACCTCGGGCTCCTACGAGCAGTACTTC. Amino acids: CASSGQRTSGSYEQYF.

The chain employs TRBV23-1 and TRBJ2-1, with 7 positions matching TRBD1. TRBV23-1 falls under the ORF class, with uncertain function. V was pared by 0 bases and J by 5 bases, with 10 bases of the junction left unmatched. This CDR3 is 17 amino acids long. The CDR3 nucleotides are TGCGCCAGCAGTCAATCCGAGGGACAGACTCGAAACAATGAGCAGTTCTTC. It is translated as CASSQSEGQTRNNEQFF.

This clone was detected once. The rearrangement joins TRBV7-8 to TRBJ2-1; D perhaps matches TRBD1 (7 bases). Trimming cost V 1 base and J 3 bases, with 13 bases left between them. This CDR3 has 16 residues. Germline CDR1 reads SGHVS; CDR2 reads FQNEAQ. DNA of the CDR3: TGTGCCAGCAGCTTAGTATCAGGGGGAGGCTACAATGAGCAGTTCTTC. Protein product: CASSLVSGGGYNEQFF.

The chain has TRBV9 and TRBJ2-7; 10 bases map to TRBD1. This CDR3 comprises 15 residues. CDR1 is SGDLS and CDR2 is YYNGEE in the germline V gene. Unmatched junction bases numbered 6, after V lost 4 bases and J lost 2 bases. The CDR3 sequence: CASSLRTGGAYEQYF. For the CDR3, the DNA is TGTGCCAGCAGCTTACGGACAGGGGGTGCCTACGAGCAGTACTTC. The complete variable domain, with remaining parts taken from reference TRBV9 and TRBJ2-7, reads DSGVTQTPKHLITATGQRVTLRCSPRSGDLSVYWYQQSLDQGLQFLIQYYNGEERAKGNILERFSAQQFPDLHSELNLSSLELGDSALYFCASSLRTGGAYEQYFGPGTRLTVT.

J is TRBJ1-5 and V is TRBV7-2; D is undetermined. The V and J ends lost 5 bases and 1 base respectively, with 6 bases between them. Per the germline V gene, CDR1 is SGHTA and CDR2 is FQGNSA. There are 13 residues in the CDR3. CDR3 amino acids: CASSPESNQPQHF. For the CDR3, the DNA is TGTGCCAGCAGCCCTGAGAGCAATCAGCCCCAGCATTTT.

The J gene is TRBJ1-1, the V gene TRBV6-2 or TRBV6-3, with D tentatively TRBD1 (6 bases). V was shortened by 5 bases and J by 6 bases, with 16 bases between the two germline ends. This CDR3 has 14 residues. The germline CDR1 and CDR2 sequences are MNHEY and SVGEGT. The CDR3 here is CASSKPTGSAEAFF. The CDR3, as DNA: TGTGCCAGCAGTAAGCCTACAGGGAGCGCTGAAGCTTTCTTT.

CDR3 in DNA: TGTGCCAGCAGCTTACACGTTCAGGGCTATGGCTACACCTTC. Translation: CASSLHVQGYGYTF. The chain carries TRBV11-2 and TRBJ1-2; D may be TRBD1 (5 bases). CDR1 is SGHAT and CDR2 is FQNNGV in the germline V gene. There are 14 residues in the CDR3. V was cut by 2 bases and J by 4 bases, with 11 bases left in between.

The gene calls are TRBV10-3 and TRBJ2-1, with D possibly being TRBD1 (5 bases). The CDR3 covers 18 residues. Germline lookup yields CDR1 ENHRY and CDR2 SYGVKD. V was trimmed by 4 bases and J by 5 bases, leaving 24 bases between them. Here the CDR3 DNA reads TGTGCCATCAGTGCATCCCCTGGGGCCGCAAGAAGTAACAATGAGCAGTTCTTC. This codes for CAISASPGAARSNNEQFF.

This clone was seen more than once but under ten times. The CDR3 loop is CASSLLGAEYEQYF. CDR3 bases: TGTGCCAGCAGTTTATTAGGGGCAGAATACGAGCAGTACTTC. The chain links TRBV27 to TRBJ2-7, with D possibly matching TRBD1 (5 bases). The ends were cut back, 1 base at V and 4 bases at J, with 11 bases in the middle. This CDR3 is 14 amino acids long. Per the germline V gene, CDR1 is MNHEY and CDR2 is SMNVEV (reference sequence).

This chain uses TRBV7-2 with TRBJ2-7; TRBD2 matches at 10 bases. The junction had 9 bases not matched to a gene; V was cut back by 1 base and J by 3 bases. The CDR3 is 17 residues long. Per germline, CDR1 SGHTA and CDR2 FQGNSA. This CDR3 is CASSLVLLAGAYYEQYF. CDR3 sequence (DNA): TGTGCCAGCAGCTTAGTACTCCTAGCGGGGGCGTACTACGAGCAGTACTTC.

The J gene is TRBJ1-4, the V gene TRBV5-8; D perhaps matches TRBD1 (6 bases). The length of the CDR3 is 16 residues. V gave up 4 bases and J gave up 12 bases, with 25 bases separating them. Germline V gives CDR1 SGHTS, CDR2 YDEGEE. The CDR3 DNA follows: TGTGCCAGCAGCCCCCCAGCGGGGACATATATGAGGGAACTGTTTTTT. Protein product: CASSPPAGTYMRELFF.

The chain has TRBV6-6 and TRBJ2-6; TRBD2 might be the D (6 bases). This CDR3 is built from 15 residues. Germline V gene lookup returns CDR1 MNHNY and CDR2 SVGAGI (reference sequence). The germline V and J ends were trimmed by 4 bases and 2 bases, with 9 bases remaining between them. The CDR3 sequence: CASSWGVAGANVLTF. The DNA of the CDR3 is TGTGCCAGCAGTTGGGGGGTGGCTGGGGCCAACGTCCTGACTTTC.